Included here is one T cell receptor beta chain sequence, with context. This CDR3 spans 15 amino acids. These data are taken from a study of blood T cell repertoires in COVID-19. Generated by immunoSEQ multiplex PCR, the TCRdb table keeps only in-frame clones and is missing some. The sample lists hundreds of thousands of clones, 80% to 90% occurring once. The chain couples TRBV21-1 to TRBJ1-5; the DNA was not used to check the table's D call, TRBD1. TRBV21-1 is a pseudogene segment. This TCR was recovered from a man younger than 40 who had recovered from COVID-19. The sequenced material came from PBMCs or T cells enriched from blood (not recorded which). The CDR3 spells CASSKVDRSHQPQHF. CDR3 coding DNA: TGTGCCAGCAGCAAAGTGGACAGGAGTCATCAGCCCCAGCATTTT.